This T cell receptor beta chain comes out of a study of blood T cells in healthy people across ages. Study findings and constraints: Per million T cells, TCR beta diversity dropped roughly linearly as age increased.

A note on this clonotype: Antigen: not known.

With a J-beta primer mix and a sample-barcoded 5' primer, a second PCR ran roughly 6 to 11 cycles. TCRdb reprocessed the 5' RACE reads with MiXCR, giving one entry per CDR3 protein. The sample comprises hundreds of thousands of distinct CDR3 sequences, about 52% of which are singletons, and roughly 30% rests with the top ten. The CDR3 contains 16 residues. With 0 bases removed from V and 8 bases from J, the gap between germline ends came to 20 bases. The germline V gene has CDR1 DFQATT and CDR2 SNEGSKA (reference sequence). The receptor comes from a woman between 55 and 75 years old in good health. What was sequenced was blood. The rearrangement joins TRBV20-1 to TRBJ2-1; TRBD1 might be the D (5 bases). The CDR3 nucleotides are TGCAGTGCTAGAGATTTGAAGGGGTGGTCCGTGGATGAGCAGTTCTTC. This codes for CSARDLKGWSVDEQFF.